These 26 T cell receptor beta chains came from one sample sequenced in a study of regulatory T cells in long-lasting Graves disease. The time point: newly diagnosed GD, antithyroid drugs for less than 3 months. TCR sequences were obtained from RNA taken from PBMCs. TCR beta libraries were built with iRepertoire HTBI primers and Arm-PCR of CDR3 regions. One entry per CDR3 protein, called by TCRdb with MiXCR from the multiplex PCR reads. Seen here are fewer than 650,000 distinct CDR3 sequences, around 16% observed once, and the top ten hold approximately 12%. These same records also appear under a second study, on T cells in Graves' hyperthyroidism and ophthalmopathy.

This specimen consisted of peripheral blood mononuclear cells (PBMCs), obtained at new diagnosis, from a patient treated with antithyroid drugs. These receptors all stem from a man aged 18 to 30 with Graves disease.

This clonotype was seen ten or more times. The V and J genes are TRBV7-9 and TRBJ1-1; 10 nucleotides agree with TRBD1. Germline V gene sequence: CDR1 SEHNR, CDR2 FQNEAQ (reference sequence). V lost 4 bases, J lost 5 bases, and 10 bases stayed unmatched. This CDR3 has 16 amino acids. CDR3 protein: CASSYRDRGPDTEAFF. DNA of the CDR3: TGTGCCAGCAGCTACCGGGACAGGGGCCCGGATACTGAAGCTTTCTTT.

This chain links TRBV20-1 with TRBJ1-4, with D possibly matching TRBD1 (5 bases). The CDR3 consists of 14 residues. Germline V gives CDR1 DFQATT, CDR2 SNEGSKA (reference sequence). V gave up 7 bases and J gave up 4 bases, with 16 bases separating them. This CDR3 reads CSVAGGGNNEKLFF. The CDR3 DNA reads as TGCAGTGTGGCGGGCGGGGGGAATAATGAAAAACTGTTTTTT.

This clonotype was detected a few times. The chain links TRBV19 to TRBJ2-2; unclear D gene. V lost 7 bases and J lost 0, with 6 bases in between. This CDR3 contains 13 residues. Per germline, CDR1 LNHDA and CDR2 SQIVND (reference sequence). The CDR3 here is CASTAPNTGELFF. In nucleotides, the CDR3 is TGTGCCAGTACCGCCCCGAACACCGGGGAGCTGTTTTTT.

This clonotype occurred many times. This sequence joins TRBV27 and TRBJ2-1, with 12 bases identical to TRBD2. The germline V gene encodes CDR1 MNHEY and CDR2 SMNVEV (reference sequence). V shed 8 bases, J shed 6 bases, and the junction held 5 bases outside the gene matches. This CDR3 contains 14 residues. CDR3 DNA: TGTGCCAGCGCACAGGGACTAGCGGGCAATGAGCAGTTCTTC. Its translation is CASAQGLAGNEQFF.

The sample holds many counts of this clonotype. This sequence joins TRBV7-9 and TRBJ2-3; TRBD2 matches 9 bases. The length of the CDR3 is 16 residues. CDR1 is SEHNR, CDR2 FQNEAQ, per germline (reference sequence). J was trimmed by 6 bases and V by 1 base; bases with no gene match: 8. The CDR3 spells CASSLGLADKSDTQYF. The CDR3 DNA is TGTGCCAGCAGCTTAGGACTAGCGGACAAGTCGGATACGCAGTATTTT. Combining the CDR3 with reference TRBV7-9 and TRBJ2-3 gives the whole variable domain DTGVSQNPRHKITKRGQNVTFRCDPISEHNRLYWYRQTLGQGPEFLTYFQNEAQLEKSRLLSDRFSAERPKGSFSTLEIQRTEQGDSAMYLCASSLGLADKSDTQYFGPGTRLTVL.

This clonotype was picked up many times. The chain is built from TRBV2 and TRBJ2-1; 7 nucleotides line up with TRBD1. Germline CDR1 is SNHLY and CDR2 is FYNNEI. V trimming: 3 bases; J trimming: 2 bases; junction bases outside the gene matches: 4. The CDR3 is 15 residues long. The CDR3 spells CASSDDRETYNEQFF. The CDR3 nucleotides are TGTGCCAGCAGTGACGACAGGGAGACCTACAATGAGCAGTTCTTC.

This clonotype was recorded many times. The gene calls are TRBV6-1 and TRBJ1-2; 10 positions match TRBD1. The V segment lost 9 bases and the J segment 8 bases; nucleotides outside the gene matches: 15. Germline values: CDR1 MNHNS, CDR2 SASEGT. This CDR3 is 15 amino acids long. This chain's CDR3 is CASMGDRGISEGYTF. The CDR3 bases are TGTGCCAGTATGGGGGACAGGGGCATTTCGGAAGGCTACACCTTC.

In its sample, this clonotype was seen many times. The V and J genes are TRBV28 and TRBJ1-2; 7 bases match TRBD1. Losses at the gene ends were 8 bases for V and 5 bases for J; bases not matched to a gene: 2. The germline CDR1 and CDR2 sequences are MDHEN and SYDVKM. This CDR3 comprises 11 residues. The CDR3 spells CASEQGYGYTF. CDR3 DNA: TGTGCCAGCGAACAGGGGTATGGCTACACCTTC.

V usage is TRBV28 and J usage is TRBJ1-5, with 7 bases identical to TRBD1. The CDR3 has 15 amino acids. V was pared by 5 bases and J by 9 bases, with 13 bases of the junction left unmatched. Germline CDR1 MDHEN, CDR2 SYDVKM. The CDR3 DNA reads TGTGCCAGCAGTCCCCGGACAGGCGCTGGGGCGCCCCAGCATTTT. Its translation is CASSPRTGAGAPQHF.

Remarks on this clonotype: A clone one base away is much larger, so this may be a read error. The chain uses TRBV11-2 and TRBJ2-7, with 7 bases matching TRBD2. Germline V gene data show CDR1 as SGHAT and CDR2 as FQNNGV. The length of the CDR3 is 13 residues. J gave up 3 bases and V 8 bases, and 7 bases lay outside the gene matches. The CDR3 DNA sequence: TGTGCCAGCGGAGAACTAGCGAACTACGAGCAGTACTTC. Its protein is CASGELANYEQYF.

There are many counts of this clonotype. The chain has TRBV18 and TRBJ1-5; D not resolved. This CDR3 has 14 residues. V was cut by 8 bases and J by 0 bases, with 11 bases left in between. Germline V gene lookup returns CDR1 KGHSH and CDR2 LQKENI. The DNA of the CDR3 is TGTGCCAGCAGTCCCGGGGTTAGCAATCAGCCCCAGCATTTT. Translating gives CASSPGVSNQPQHF.

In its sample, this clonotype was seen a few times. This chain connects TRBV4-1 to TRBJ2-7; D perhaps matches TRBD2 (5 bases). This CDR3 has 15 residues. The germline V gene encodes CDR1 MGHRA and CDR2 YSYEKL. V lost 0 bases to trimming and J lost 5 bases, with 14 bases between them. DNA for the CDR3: TGCGCCAGCAGCCAAGAATGGCGGGTACCTAACGAGCAGTACTTC. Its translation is CASSQEWRVPNEQYF.

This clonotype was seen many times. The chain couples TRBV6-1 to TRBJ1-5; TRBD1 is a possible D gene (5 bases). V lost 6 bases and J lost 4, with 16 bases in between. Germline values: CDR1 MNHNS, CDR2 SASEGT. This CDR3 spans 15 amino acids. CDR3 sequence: CASSPAVGDNQPQHF. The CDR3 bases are TGTGCCAGCAGCCCTGCTGTGGGGGATAATCAGCCCCAGCATTTT.

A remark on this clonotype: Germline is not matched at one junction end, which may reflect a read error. CDR3 amino acids: CASSDSTGAADTQYF. CDR3 sequence (DNA): TGTGCCAGCAGTGACTCAACGGGAGCCGCAGATACGCAGTATTTT. The chain has TRBV6-2 or TRBV6-3 and TRBJ2-3, with TRBD2 as a possible D gene (6 bases). The CDR3 is made up of 15 amino acids. Per germline, CDR1 MNHEY and CDR2 SVGEGT.

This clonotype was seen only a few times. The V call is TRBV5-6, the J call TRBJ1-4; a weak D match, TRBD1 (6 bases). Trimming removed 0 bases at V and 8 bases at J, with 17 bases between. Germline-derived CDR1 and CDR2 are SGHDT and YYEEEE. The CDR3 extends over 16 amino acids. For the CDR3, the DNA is TGTGCCAGCAGCTTGGATATGAGGGGGGCGCGGGAAAAACTGTTTTTT. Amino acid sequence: CASSLDMRGAREKLFF.

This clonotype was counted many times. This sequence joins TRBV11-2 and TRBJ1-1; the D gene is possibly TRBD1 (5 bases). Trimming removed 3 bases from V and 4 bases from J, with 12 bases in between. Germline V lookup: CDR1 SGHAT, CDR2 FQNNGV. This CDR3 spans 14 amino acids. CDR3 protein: CASSLLGGVTEAFF. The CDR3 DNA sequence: TGTGCCAGCAGCTTGCTGGGAGGGGTCACTGAAGCTTTCTTT.

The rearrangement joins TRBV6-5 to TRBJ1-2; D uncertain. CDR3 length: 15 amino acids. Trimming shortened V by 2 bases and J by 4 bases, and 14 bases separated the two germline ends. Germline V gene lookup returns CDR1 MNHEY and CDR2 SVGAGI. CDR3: CASSYTHVQGYGYTF. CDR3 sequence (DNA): TGTGCCAGCAGTTACACTCACGTTCAAGGCTATGGCTACACCTTC.

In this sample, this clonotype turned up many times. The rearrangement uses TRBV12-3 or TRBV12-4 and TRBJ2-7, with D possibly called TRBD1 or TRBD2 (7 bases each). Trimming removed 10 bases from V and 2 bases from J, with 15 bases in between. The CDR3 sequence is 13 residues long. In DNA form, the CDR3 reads TGTGCCACAGGGGGGGACGGTCCCTACGAGCAGTACTTC. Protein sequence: CATGGDGPYEQYF.

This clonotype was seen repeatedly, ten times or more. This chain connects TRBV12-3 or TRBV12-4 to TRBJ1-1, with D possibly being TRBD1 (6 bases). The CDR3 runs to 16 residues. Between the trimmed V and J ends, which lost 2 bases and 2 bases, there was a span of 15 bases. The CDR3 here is CASSLIQGVFNTEAFF. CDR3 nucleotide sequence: TGTGCCAGCAGTTTAATACAGGGAGTTTTCAACACTGAAGCTTTCTTT.

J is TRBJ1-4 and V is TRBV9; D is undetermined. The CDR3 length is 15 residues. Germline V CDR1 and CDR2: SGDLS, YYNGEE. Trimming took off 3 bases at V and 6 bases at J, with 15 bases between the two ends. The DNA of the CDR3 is TGTGCCAGCAGCGAAGGCAGGAGAGCATATGAAAAACTGTTTTTT. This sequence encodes CASSEGRRAYEKLFF.

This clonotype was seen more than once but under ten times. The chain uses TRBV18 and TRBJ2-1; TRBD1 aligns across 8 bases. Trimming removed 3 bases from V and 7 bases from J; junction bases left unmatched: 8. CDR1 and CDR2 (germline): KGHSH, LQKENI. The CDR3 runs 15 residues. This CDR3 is CASSPLGQGNNEQFF. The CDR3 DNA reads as TGTGCCAGCTCACCTCTCGGACAGGGAAATAATGAGCAGTTCTTC.

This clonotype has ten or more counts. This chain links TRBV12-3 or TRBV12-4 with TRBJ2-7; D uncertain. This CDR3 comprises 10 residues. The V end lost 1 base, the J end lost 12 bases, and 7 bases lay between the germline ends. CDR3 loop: CASSLVGLYF. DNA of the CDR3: TGTGCCAGCAGTTTAGTCGGGTTGTACTTC.

The CDR3 DNA follows: TGTGCCAGCTCACCACCTAGCGCCAGGGGTGAGCAGTTCTTC. This sequence encodes CASSPPSARGEQFF. V usage is TRBV18 and J usage is TRBJ2-1; D is possibly TRBD1 (6 bases). Trimming took 0 bases from V and 9 from J, leaving 12 bases between them. The CDR3 loop spans 14 amino acids. Germline loops: CDR1 KGHSH, CDR2 LQKENI.

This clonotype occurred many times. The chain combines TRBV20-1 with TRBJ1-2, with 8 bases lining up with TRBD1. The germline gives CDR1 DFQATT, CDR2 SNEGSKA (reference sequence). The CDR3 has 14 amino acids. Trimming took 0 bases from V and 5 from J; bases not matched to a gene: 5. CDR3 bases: TGCAGTGCTAGAGATTCAGGGGGCAATTATGGCTACACCTTC. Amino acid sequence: CSARDSGGNYGYTF.

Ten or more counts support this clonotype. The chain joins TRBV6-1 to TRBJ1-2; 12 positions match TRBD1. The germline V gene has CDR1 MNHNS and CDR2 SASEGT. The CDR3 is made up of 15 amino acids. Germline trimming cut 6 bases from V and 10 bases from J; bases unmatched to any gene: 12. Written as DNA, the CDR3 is TGTGCCAGCAGACGACCCCCCGGGACAGGGGGCGCCTACACCTTC. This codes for CASRRPPGTGGAYTF.

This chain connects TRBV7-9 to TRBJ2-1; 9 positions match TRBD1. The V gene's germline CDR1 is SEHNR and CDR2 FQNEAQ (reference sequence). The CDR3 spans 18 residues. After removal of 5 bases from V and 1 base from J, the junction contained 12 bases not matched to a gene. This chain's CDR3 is CASSQYGTGTGSYNEQFF. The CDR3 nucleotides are TGTGCCAGCAGCCAATATGGTACCGGGACAGGGTCCTACAATGAGCAGTTCTTC.